This T cell receptor beta chain was found in a study of cytomegalovirus exposure and HLA in healthy donors. Study at large: There were fewer than 130 million unique TCR beta sequences, drawn from about 190 million T cells, in an earlier analysis. Study outcomes and limitations: Judged likely to be a sequencing artifact was a cluster of highly shared sequence variants. Solely CMV serostatus was available to characterize immune exposure.

Vbeta (60) and Jbeta (13) primers were used in the PCR. Sequenced by immunoSEQ multiplex PCR; TCRdb stores in-frame clones only, minus some. The specimen's table records more than 100,000 clones. To note about this clone: Its target is not known.

There were likely unrecorded immune exposures, though donors were nominally healthy when sampled. The sequenced material came from PBMCs. This receptor was taken from a man in his late teens or twenties in good health and CMV-seronegative.

For the CDR3, the DNA is TGTGCCAGCAGCGGACCTAGCGGGAGGGCCTACGAGCAGTACTTC. Translated, it gives CASSGPSGRAYEQYF. The rearrangement links TRBV9 to TRBJ2-7; 12 nucleotides align to TRBD2. Looked up from germline, CDR1 is SGDLS and CDR2 is YYNGEE. J was trimmed by 2 bases and V by 3 bases; bases with no gene match: 3. This CDR3 contains 15 residues.